This T cell receptor (beta chain) is from a study of T cell responses to AZD1222 COVID-19 vaccine. The study, taken as a whole, reports: Spike-specific TCR breadth and depth both grew after two AZD1222 doses.

Germline CDR1 is MNHEY and CDR2 is SVGAGI. The CDR3 length is 15 residues. V gave up 8 bases and J gave up 2 bases, with 18 bases separating them. This table comes from immunoSEQ multiplex PCR, and its TCRdb copy is limited to in-frame clones, with some not included. The data contain roughly 130,000 clones, around 94% of them singletons. On this clone: Antigen unknown.

The chain carries TRBV6-5 and TRBJ1-1; tentatively, D is TRBD1 (5 bases). The sequence derives from an adult in good health. This sample comprised peripheral blood, obtained on day 0 of AZD1222 vaccination. CDR3 sequence reads: CASSWGRAVNTEAFF. Here the CDR3 DNA reads TGTGCCAGCTCATGGGGCAGAGCCGTCAACACTGAAGCTTTCTTT.